The clone carrying this TCR beta chain occurred many times. Its antigen is as yet unknown. V lost 0 bases and J 5 bases, leaving 13 bases between the germline ends. The germline gives CDR1 MNHEY, CDR2 SVGAGI. The CDR3 length is 15 residues. The data were taken from a study of T cell repertoires in cytomegalovirus infection. Looking at the study overall: Public TCR beta signatures indicated both CMV infection and matching HLA type. Overall study findings and caveats: There were HLA-C-restricted CMV-specific TCR beta clonotypes dominating the ex vivo response. Cumulative frequency (of public TCR beta family members) identified carriers of CMV plus the relevant HLA.

TCRdb recomputed calls from the reads with MiXCR, one row per CDR3 protein. The sample holds nearly 550,000 distinct CDR3 sequences, approximately 16% seen once. The chain recombines TRBV6-5 with TRBJ2-5; weak D call: TRBD2 (5 bases). This clonotype was sampled from a human donor in good health (CMV status not recorded). Some clones in this sample may be carry-over from other donors' samples. Sequencing was performed on CD8+ T cells from PBMCs. Written as DNA, the CDR3 is TGTGCCAGCAGTTACTCTAATGGGGAGCAGGAGACCCAGTACTTC. This sequence encodes CASSYSNGEQETQYF.